This T cell receptor (beta chain) was found in a study of blood T cell repertoires in COVID-19. In the study overall: Samples representing acute and convalescent COVID-19 were sourced from the United States, Italy and Spain. PBMCs, B-cell-depleted T cells, or T cells were the source of the cDNA or gDNA that made up the material.

How the authors handled the data: Reference gene primer amplification yielded estimated nucleated cell counts. Data came from immunoSEQ multiplex PCR; TCRdb stores just in-frame clones and leaves some out. The D gene and trimming were derived from the DNA, and the V and J assignments and clone size from that table. The data contain approximately 270,000 clones, around nine tenths of them seen just once; the ten biggest clones take up approximately 9%. This clone was seen once. The ends lost 2 bases at V and 6 bases at J; junction bases unmatched: 2. CDR1 SGHDT and CDR2 YYEEEE come from the germline V gene. The CDR3 covers 13 residues.

The receptor's source is a man in his forties with active or convalescent COVID-19. Material: peripheral blood. This rearrangement joins TRBV5-6 to TRBJ2-1; 7 bases are shared with TRBD1. The CDR3 DNA is TGTGCCAGCAGCTTTGGGACAGTCAATGAGCAGTTCTTC. The encoded protein is CASSFGTVNEQFF.